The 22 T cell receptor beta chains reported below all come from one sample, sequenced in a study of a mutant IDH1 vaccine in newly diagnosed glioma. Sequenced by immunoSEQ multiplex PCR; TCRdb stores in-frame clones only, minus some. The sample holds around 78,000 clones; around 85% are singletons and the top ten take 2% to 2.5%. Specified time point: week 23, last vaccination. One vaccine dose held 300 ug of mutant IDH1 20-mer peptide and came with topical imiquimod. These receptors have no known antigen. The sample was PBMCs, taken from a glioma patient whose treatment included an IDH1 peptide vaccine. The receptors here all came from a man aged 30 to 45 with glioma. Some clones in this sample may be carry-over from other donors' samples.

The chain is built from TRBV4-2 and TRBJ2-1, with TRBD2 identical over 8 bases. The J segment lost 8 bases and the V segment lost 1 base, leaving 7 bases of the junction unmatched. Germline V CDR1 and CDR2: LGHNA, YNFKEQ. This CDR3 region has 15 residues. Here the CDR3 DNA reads TGTGCCAGCAGCCAAGTGGCTAGCGGGCCGTATGAGCAGTTCTTC. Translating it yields CASSQVASGPYEQFF.

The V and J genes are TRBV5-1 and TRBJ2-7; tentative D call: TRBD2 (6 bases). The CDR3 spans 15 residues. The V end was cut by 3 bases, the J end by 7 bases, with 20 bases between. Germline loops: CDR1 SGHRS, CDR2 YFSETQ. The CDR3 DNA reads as TGCGCCAGCAGCTACGCCGGGACCGGGAGAGGGGAGCAGTACTTC. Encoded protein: CASSYAGTGRGEQYF.

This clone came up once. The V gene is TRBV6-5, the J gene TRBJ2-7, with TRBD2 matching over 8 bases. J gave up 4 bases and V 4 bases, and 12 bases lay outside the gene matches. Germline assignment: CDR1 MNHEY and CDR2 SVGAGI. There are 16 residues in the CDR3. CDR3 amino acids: CASSSTPEAGVYEQYF. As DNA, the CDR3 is TGTGCCAGCAGTTCCACCCCCGAAGCGGGAGTGTACGAGCAGTACTTC.

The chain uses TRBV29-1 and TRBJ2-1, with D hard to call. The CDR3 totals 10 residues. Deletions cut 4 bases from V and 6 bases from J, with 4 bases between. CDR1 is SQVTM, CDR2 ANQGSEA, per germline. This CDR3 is CSVGVNEQFF. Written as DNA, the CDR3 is TGCAGCGTTGGAGTCAATGAGCAGTTCTTC.

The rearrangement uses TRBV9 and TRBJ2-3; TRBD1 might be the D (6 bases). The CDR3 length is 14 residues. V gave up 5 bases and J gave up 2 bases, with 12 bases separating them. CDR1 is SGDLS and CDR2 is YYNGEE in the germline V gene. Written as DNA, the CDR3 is TGTGCCAGCAGTCAGGGGACCGCCACAGATACGCAGTATTTT. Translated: CASSQGTATDTQYF.

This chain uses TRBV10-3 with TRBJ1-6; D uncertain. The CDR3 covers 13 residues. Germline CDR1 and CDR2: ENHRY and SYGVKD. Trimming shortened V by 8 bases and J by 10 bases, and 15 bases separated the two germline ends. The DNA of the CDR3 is TGTGCCATCTGTGGAGGATTAGACTCACCCCTCCACTTT. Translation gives CAICGGLDSPLHF.

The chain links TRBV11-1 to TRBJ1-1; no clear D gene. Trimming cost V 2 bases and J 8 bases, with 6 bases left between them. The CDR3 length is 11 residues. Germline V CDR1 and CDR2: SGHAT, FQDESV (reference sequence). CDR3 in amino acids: CASSLQQEAFF. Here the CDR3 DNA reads TGTGCCAGCAGCTTACAGCAAGAAGCTTTCTTT.

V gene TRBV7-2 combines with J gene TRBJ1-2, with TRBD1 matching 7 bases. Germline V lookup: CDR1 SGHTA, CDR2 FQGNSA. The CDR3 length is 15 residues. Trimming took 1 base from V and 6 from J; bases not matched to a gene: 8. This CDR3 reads CASSLGGDSLNGYTF. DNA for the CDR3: TGTGCCAGCAGCTTAGGGGGGGACAGCCTCAATGGCTACACCTTC.

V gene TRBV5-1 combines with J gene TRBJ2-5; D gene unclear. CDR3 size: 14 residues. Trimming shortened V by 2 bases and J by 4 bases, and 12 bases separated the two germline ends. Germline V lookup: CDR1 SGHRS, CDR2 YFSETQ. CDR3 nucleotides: TGCGCCAGCAGCTTCTCGGTGCGTGGAGAGACCCAGTACTTC. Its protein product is CASSFSVRGETQYF. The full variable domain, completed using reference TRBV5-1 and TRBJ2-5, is KAGVTQTPRYLIKTRGQQVTLSCSPISGHRSVSWYQQTPGQGLQFLFEYFSETQRNKGNFPGRFSGRQFSNSRSEMNVSTLELGDSALYLCASSFSVRGETQYFGPGTRLLVL.

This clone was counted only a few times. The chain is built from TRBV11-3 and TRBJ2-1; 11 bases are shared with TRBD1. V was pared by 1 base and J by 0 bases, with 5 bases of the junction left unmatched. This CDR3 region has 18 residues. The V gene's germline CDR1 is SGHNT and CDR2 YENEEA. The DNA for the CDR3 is TGTGCCAGCAGCTTAGGGTCCGGGACAGGGGGCTCCTACAATGAGCAGTTCTTC. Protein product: CASSLGSGTGGSYNEQFF.

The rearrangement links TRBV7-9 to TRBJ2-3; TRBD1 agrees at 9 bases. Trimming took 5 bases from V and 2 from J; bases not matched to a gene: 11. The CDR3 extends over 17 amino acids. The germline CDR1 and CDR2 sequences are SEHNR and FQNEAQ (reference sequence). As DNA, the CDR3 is TGTGCCAGCAGCCGTAGGACAGGGGCCTTGATCACAGATACGCAGTATTTT. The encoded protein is CASSRRTGALITDTQYF.

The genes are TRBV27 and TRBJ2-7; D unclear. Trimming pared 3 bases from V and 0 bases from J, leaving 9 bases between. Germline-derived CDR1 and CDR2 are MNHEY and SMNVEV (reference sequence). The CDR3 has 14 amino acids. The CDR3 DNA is TGTGCCAGCAGTTTTGGAAGTACCTCCTACGAGCAGTACTTC. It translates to CASSFGSTSYEQYF.

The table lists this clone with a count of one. Here the CDR3 reads CASSPWRVEPQHF. The DNA for the CDR3 is TGTGCCAGTAGTCCCTGGCGCGTGGAGCCCCAGCATTTT. The chain carries TRBV19 and TRBJ1-5, with unresolved D. Germline V gene data show CDR1 as LNHDA and CDR2 as SQIVND (reference sequence). Trimming pared 5 bases from V and 8 bases from J, leaving 13 bases between. There are 13 residues in the CDR3.

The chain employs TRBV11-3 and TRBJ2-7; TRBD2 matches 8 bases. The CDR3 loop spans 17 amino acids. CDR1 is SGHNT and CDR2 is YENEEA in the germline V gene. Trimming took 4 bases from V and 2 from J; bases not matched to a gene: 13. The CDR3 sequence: CASSSSPWREAPYEQYF. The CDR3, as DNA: TGTGCCAGCAGCTCTTCCCCCTGGCGGGAGGCCCCCTACGAGCAGTACTTC.

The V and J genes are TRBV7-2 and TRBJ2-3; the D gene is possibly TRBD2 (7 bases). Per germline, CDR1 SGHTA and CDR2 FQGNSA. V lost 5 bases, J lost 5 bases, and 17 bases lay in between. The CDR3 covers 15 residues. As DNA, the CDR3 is TGTGCCAGCAGCGGGGTCGGGGGGCAGGGAGATACGCAGTATTTT. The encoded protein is CASSGVGGQGDTQYF.

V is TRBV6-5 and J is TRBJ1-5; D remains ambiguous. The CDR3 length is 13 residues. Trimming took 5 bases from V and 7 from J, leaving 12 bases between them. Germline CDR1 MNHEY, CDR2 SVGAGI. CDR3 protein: CASSPREEQPQHF. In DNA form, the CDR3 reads TGTGCCAGCAGTCCGAGGGAGGAACAGCCCCAGCATTTT.

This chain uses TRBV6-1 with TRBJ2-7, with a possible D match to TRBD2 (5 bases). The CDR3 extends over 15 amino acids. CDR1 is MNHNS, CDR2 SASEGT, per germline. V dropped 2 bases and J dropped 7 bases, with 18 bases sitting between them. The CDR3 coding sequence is TGTGCCAGCAGTGAATACTATTCGTCTTCGGGGGAGCAGTACTTC. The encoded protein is CASSEYYSSSGEQYF.

The CDR3 DNA reads TGTGCCAGCAGCTTAGGGGTTTTCTCCTACAATGAGCAGTTCTTC. Encoded protein: CASSLGVFSYNEQFF. The V gene is TRBV7-6, the J gene TRBJ2-1; no reliable D call. V was trimmed by 1 base and J by 0 bases, leaving 7 bases between them. The CDR3 is 15 amino acids. The germline CDR1 and CDR2 sequences are SGHVS and FNYEAQ.

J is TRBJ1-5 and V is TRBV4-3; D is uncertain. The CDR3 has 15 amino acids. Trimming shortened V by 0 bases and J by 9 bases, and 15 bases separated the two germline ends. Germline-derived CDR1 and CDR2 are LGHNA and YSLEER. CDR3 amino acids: CASSQDRLINRPQHF. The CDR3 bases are TGCGCCAGCAGCCAAGATAGACTGATTAATAGGCCCCAGCATTTT.

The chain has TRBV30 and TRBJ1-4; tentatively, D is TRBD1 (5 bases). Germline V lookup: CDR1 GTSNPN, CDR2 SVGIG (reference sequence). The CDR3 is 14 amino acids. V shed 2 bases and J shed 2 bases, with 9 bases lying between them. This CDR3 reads CAWSFGGTNEKLFF. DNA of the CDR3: TGTGCCTGGAGTTTCGGGGGGACTAATGAAAAACTGTTTTTT.

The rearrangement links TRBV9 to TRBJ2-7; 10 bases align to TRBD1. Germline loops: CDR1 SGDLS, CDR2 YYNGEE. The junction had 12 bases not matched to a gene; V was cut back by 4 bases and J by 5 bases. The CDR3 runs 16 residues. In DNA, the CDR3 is TGTGCCAGCAGCTCCTCCGGGACAGGGGTTTTGGACGAGCAGTACTTC. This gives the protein CASSSSGTGVLDEQYF.

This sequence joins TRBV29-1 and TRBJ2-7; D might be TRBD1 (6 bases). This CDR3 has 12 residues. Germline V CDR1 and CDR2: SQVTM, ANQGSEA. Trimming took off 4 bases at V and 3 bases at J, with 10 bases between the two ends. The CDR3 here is CSVGQADYEQYF. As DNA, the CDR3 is TGCAGCGTTGGACAGGCTGACTACGAGCAGTACTTC.